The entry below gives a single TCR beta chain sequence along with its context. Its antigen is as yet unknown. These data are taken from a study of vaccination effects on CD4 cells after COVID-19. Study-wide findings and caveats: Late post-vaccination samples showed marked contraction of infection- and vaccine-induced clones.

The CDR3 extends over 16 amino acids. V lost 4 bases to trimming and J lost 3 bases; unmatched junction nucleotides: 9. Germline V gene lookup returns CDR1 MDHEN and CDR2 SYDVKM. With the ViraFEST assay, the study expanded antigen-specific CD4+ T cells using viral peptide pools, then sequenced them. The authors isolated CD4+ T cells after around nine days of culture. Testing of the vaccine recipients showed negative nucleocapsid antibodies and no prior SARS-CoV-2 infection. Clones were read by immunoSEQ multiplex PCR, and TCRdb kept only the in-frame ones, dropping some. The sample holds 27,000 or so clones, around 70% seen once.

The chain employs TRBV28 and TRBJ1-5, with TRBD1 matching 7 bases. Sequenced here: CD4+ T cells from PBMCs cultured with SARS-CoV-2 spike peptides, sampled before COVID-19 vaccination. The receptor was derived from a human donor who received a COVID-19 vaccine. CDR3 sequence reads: CASSSTLGQLNQPQHF. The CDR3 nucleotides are TGTGCCAGCAGTTCCACCTTGGGACAGCTCAATCAGCCCCAGCATTTT.